This T cell receptor (beta chain) was observed in a study of shared clonotypes between healthy human individuals. About the study: CD4 naive cells filled three plates per donor, CD4 memory three, CD8 naive two and CD8 memory one.

Study findings and constraints: Unshared clonotypes carried lower generation probabilities than those common to all four donors.

This clone occurred a few times. Its antigen is still unknown. Several immunoSEQ plates held equal portions of the genomic DNA taken from each subset. The table came from immunoSEQ multiplex PCR; TCRdb's copy has only in-frame clones and leaves some out. This table has some 1.5 million clones, roughly 96% appearing once. Input material: naive CD4+ T cells sorted from blood. Specified subset: CD45RA+ positively selected. This TCR derives from a man aged 25 to 40 in good health.

The CDR3 DNA reads TGTGCCAGCTCATCGTCACTCTCCTACGAGCAGTACTTC. Translating it yields CASSSSLSYEQYF. The chain combines TRBV18 with TRBJ2-7, with D hard to call. Germline assignment: CDR1 KGHSH and CDR2 LQKENI. The CDR3 runs to 13 residues. Trimming cost V 5 bases and J 0 bases, with 8 bases left between them.